The 7 T cell receptor beta chains given below trace back to one sample, sequenced in a study of CD8 T cells in Susac syndrome. Reverse transcription of roughly 0.5 to 1 ug RNA used random hexamers. TCRdb recomputed calls from the immunoSEQ multiplex PCR reads with MiXCR, one row per CDR3 protein. The sample contains some 110,000 distinct CDR3 sequences, around 92% of which appear only once. The sequencing sample was made of CD4+ T cells from PBMCs. The receptors originated from a human donor with multiple sclerosis.

The rearrangement joins TRBV20-1 to TRBJ1-2, with no clear D. Germline lookup yields CDR1 DFQATT and CDR2 SNEGSKA (reference sequence). The CDR3 loop spans 15 amino acids. The germline V and J ends were trimmed by 6 bases and 3 bases, with 20 bases remaining between them. This CDR3 reads CSASDNTGRDYGYTF. The CDR3 nucleotides read TGCAGTGCGTCAGACAATACGGGCCGCGACTATGGCTACACCTTC.

CDR3 amino acids: CASSPRVGNQPQHF. The DNA of the CDR3 is TGTGCCAGCTCACCTCGGGTCGGCAATCAGCCCCAGCATTTT. The J gene is TRBJ1-5, the V gene TRBV18; D not resolved. The CDR3 is 14 residues long. V lost 3 bases and J 2 bases, leaving 8 bases between the germline ends. Germline V lookup: CDR1 KGHSH, CDR2 LQKENI.

V is TRBV12-3 or TRBV12-4 and J is TRBJ2-4; D possibly corresponds to TRBD2 (6 bases). This CDR3 is 15 amino acids long. V was pared by 4 bases and J by 9 bases, with 19 bases between. The CDR3 here is CASSWRGLSFGIQYF. Written as DNA, the CDR3 is TGTGCCAGCAGTTGGCGGGGTCTGTCTTTCGGCATTCAGTACTTC.

This chain joins TRBV4-1 and TRBJ2-5; TRBD2 aligns across 9 bases. The germline CDR1 and CDR2 sequences are MGHRA and YSYEKL. The CDR3 extends over 14 amino acids. After removal of 5 bases from V and 5 bases from J, the junction contained 6 bases not matched to a gene. As DNA, the CDR3 is TGCGCCAGCAGCTCGCGGGGGGGCCTGGAGACCCAGTACTTC. This sequence encodes CASSSRGGLETQYF.

The V and J genes are TRBV6-1 and TRBJ2-7; possible D gene TRBD1, 5 bases. V was clipped by 6 bases and J by 3 bases, with 18 bases between them. This CDR3 is 15 amino acids long. Germline loops: CDR1 MNHNS, CDR2 SASEGT. The CDR3 DNA is TGTGCCAGCAGGGACCTCGACAGTTCGGGCTACGAGCAGTACTTC. Its translation: CASRDLDSSGYEQYF.

This clonotype is a singleton in its sample. J is TRBJ1-6 and V is TRBV11-2; 7 bases agree with TRBD1. With 2 bases clipped from V and 4 bases from J, the junction kept 8 bases outside the gene matches. There are 17 residues in the CDR3. Germline V CDR1 and CDR2: SGHAT, FQNNGV. The CDR3, as DNA: TGTGCCAGCAGCTTAATGGAGGGGGCGTCATATAATTCACCCCTCCACTTT. It is translated as CASSLMEGASYNSPLHF.

This chain uses TRBV7-3 with TRBJ2-7; a weak D match, TRBD1 (6 bases). Germline CDR1 SGHTA, CDR2 FQGTGA. V shed 0 bases and J shed 5 bases, with 11 bases lying between them. There are 14 residues in the CDR3. CDR3 in amino acids: CASSLTGRQDEQYF. CDR3 in DNA: TGTGCCAGCAGCTTAACTGGCCGACAGGACGAGCAGTACTTC. The variable domain in full, completed from reference TRBV7-3 and TRBJ2-7, reads GAGVSQTPSNKVTEKGKYVELRCDPISGHTALYWYRQSLGQGPEFLIYFQGTGAADDSGLPNDRFFAVRPEGSVSTLKIQRTERGDSAVYLCASSLTGRQDEQYFGPGTRLTVT.